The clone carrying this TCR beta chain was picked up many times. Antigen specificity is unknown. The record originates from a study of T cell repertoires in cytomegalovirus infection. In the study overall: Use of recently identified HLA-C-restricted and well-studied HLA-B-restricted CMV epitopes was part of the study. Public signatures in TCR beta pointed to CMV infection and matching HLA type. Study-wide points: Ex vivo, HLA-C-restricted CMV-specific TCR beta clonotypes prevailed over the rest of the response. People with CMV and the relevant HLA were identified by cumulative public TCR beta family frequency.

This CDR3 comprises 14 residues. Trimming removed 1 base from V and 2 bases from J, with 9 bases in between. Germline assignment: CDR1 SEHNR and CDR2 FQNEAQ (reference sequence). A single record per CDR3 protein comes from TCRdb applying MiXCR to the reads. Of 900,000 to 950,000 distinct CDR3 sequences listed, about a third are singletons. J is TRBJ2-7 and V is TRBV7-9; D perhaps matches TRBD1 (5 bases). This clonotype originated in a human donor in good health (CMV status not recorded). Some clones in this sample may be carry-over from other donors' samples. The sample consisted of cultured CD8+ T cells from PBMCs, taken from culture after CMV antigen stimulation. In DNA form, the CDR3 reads TGTGCCAGCAGCTTAGGAACCAGGGCCTACGAGCAGTACGTC. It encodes CASSLGTRAYEQYV.